This T cell receptor (beta chain) was recorded in a study of T cells after yellow fever vaccination. The junction had 6 bases not matched to a gene; V was cut back by 6 bases and J by 4 bases. CDR3 length: 14 amino acids. Per germline, CDR1 ENHRY and CDR2 SYGVKD. This clonotype showed up just a few times. Its target is unknown. Study results and caveats: Clonotype sharing between CD4 and CD8 compartments was small. In post-booster samples, most primary-vaccination clones reappeared (just under 97% CD4, about 90% CD8). Abundant clonotypes (contaminants from the bulk population) could be present in FACS-sorted repertoires.

UMIs and a universal primer site were added when TCR cDNA was made by 5'RACE template switching. TCRdb called the 5' RACE reads again in MiXCR, with one record for every CDR3 protein. Here the sample spans a few hundred thousand distinct CDR3 sequences, around 8.6% being singletons. The rearrangement joins TRBV10-3 to TRBJ2-5; 9 nucleotides align to TRBD1. This clonotype originated in a man aged 18 to 29 who received the YFV17D yellow fever vaccine. The sequences come from CD4+ T cells sorted from PBMCs, collected 5 days after the yellow fever booster vaccination. The CDR3 region has the DNA TGTGCCATCAGGGGACAGGGTCGGGGAGAGACCCAGTACTTC. Its protein product is CAIRGQGRGETQYF.